Shown below are 18 T cell receptor beta chains from a single sample sequenced in a study of beta chain features in type 1 diabetes. TCRB transcripts that were expressed got sequenced, as all of the isolated RNA had been reverse transcribed. Libraries were prepared by immunoSEQ multiplex PCR; TCRdb keeps only in-frame clonotypes and omits some of them. The sample records around 330,000 clones, about 11% being singletons. The sample comprised naive CD4+ T cells from blood. These TCRs come from a woman aged 25 to 39 in good health.

Ten or more counts support this clone. The chain links TRBV29-1 to TRBJ2-7; maybe TRBD2 (5 bases). Germline CDR1 SQVTM, CDR2 ANQGSEA. Trimming took off 5 bases at V and 5 bases at J, with 7 bases between the two ends. The CDR3 is made up of 10 amino acids. Here the CDR3 reads CSVRGNEQYF. The CDR3 DNA is TGCAGCGTTCGGGGAAACGAGCAGTACTTC.

This clone has only a few counts. This chain uses TRBV14 with TRBJ2-4, with TRBD1 matching 9 bases. The CDR3 has 14 amino acids. Germline V CDR1 and CDR2: SGHDN, FVKESK. Trimming cost V 5 bases and J 7 bases; bases outside gene matches: 6. As DNA, the CDR3 is TGTGCCAGCAGCTACGGACAGGGGTGGAACATTCAGTACTTC. This sequence encodes CASSYGQGWNIQYF.

This clone was recorded a few times. CDR3 DNA sequence: TGTGCCAGCAGCGAAACGGACTCCTATGGCTACACCTTC. Protein product: CASSETDSYGYTF. V and J are TRBV25-1 and TRBJ1-2; D unresolved. The length of the CDR3 is 13 residues. CDR1 MGHDK and CDR2 SYGVNS come from the germline V gene. Trimming stripped 6 bases from V and 4 bases from J, with 12 bases between.

J is TRBJ2-1 and V is TRBV9, with 12 bases fitting TRBD2. The CDR3 covers 17 residues. Germline CDR1 reads SGDLS; CDR2 reads YYNGEE. Germline trimming cut 3 bases from V and 2 bases from J; bases unmatched to any gene: 6. The CDR3 spells CASSEGLAGPPYNEQFF. The CDR3 coding sequence is TGTGCCAGCAGCGAGGGACTAGCGGGCCCCCCCTACAATGAGCAGTTCTTC.

This clone came up a few times. J is TRBJ1-3 and V is TRBV7-9; 7 bases are shared with TRBD1. The germline V gene encodes CDR1 SEHNR and CDR2 FQNEAQ (reference sequence). This CDR3 has 17 residues. V gave up 0 bases and J gave up 1 base; unmatched junction bases: 6. CDR3 sequence: CASSLARQGWSGNTIYF. The CDR3 DNA reads as TGTGCCAGCAGCTTAGCACGACAGGGATGGTCTGGAAACACCATATATTTT.

The V call is TRBV18, the J call TRBJ2-6; D is perhaps TRBD2 (6 bases). CDR3 length: 18 amino acids. V lost 4 bases to trimming and J lost 0 bases, with 16 bases between them. The germline V gene has CDR1 KGHSH and CDR2 LQKENI. The CDR3 region is CASSRIPGLNSGANVLTF. CDR3 nucleotide sequence: TGTGCCAGCTCACGGATCCCGGGACTTAACTCTGGGGCCAACGTCCTGACTTTC.

This clone was seen more than once but under ten times. V usage is TRBV10-3 and J usage is TRBJ2-1; 7 nucleotides agree with TRBD2. The CDR3 spans 14 residues. The V gene's germline CDR1 is ENHRY and CDR2 SYGVKD. With V trimmed by 2 bases and J by 2 bases, 0 bases remained unmatched. The chain's CDR3 is CAISEREAYNEQFF. As DNA, the CDR3 is TGTGCCATCAGTGAGCGGGAGGCCTACAATGAGCAGTTCTTC.

In this sample, this clone turned up a few times. The rearrangement links TRBV4-2 to TRBJ2-7; maybe TRBD2 (5 bases). CDR3 size: 15 residues. Trimming took 0 bases from V and 7 from J, leaving 16 bases between them. The germline gives CDR1 LGHNA, CDR2 YNFKEQ. The CDR3 reads CASSQETLGSLEQYF. DNA for the CDR3: TGTGCCAGCAGCCAAGAAACTTTGGGGAGTCTGGAGCAGTACTTC.

V is TRBV4-3 and J is TRBJ2-3, with D possibly TRBD2 on 5 matching bases. The V end was cut by 1 base, the J end by 3 bases, with 5 bases between. Germline values: CDR1 LGHNA, CDR2 YSLEER. The CDR3 sequence is 13 residues long. CDR3 DNA: TGCGCCAGCAGCCAAGGGGAGACAGATACGCAGTATTTT. Protein product: CASSQGETDTQYF.

This clone has just a few counts. The chain is built from TRBV21-1 and TRBJ1-1. TRBV21-1 is deemed a pseudogene. This CDR3 is 14 amino acids long. CDR3 sequence (DNA): TGTGCCAGCAGCATAGGGAGGAGGGAGACTGAAGCTTTCTTT. Its translation: CASSIGRRETEAFF.

Concerning this clone: The sample contains more than one DNA sequence encoding this CDR3. The chain couples TRBV6-5 to TRBJ2-7, with 7 bases aligning to TRBD2. CDR3 length: 15 residues. V dropped 0 bases and J dropped 3; count of bases not matched to a gene: 5. The germline CDR1 and CDR2 sequences are MNHEY and SVGAGI. This CDR3 reads CASSYSGGSGYEQYF. The DNA of the CDR3 is TGTGCCAGCAGTTACTCGGGGGGGTCAGGCTACGAGCAGTACTTC.

This clone was observed a handful of times. The CDR3 loop reads CASSSGTGREFF. The CDR3 DNA reads as TGTGCCAGCAGTTCCGGGACAGGACGAGAGTTCTTC. This rearrangement joins TRBV28 to TRBJ2-1; the match to TRBD1 covers 8 bases. The J segment lost 14 bases and the V segment lost 4 bases, leaving 7 bases of the junction unmatched. This CDR3 is built from 12 residues. CDR1 and CDR2 (germline): MDHEN, SYDVKM.

This clone has a handful of counts. CDR3 coding DNA: TGTGCCAGCAGTTTGACTAGGATCAGCACCGGGGAGCTGTTTTTT. As protein: CASSLTRISTGELFF. V is TRBV2 and J is TRBJ2-2, with TRBD2 as a possible D gene (6 bases). The germline gives CDR1 SNHLY, CDR2 FYNNEI. This CDR3 region has 15 residues. The germline V and J ends were trimmed by 5 bases and 4 bases, with 14 bases remaining between them.

This clone was found a few times. The rearrangement links TRBV18 to TRBJ2-3, with a weak D call TRBD1 (5 bases). This CDR3 spans 15 amino acids. V lost 1 base to trimming and J lost 2 bases, with 10 bases between them. Germline V lookup: CDR1 KGHSH, CDR2 LQKENI. CDR3: CASSPQQGSTDTQYF. CDR3 nucleotide sequence: TGTGCCAGCTCACCACAGCAGGGCTCCACAGATACGCAGTATTTT.

This clone was seen only a few times. The chain links TRBV25-1 to TRBJ2-2, with no clear D. V lost 6 bases and J 1 base, leaving 9 bases between the germline ends. Germline V gives CDR1 MGHDK, CDR2 SYGVNS. The CDR3 consists of 14 residues. CDR3 sequence (DNA): TGTGCCAGCAGAGCAACGGTGAACACCGGGGAGCTGTTTTTT. Its translation: CASRATVNTGELFF.

This clone has more than one count but fewer than ten. The rearrangement joins TRBV30 to TRBJ2-3; no definite D call. V lost 3 bases and J lost 1, with 8 bases in between. This CDR3 region has 13 residues. Per germline, CDR1 GTSNPN and CDR2 SVGIG (reference sequence). The CDR3 coding sequence is TGTGCCTGGAGAATGGCGGGCACAGATACGCAGTATTTT. The encoded protein is CAWRMAGTDTQYF.

The chain carries TRBV29-1 and TRBJ2-7; 7 bases match TRBD1. The germline CDR1 and CDR2 sequences are SQVTM and ANQGSEA. After removal of 6 bases from V and 3 bases from J, the junction contained 8 bases not matched to a gene. This CDR3 spans 13 amino acids. The CDR3 sequence is CSVTPGQSYEQYF. The CDR3 nucleotides are TGCAGCGTGACTCCGGGACAGAGCTACGAGCAGTACTTC.

This clone was counted a few times. This same CDR3 is encoded by further DNA sequences in the sample. DNA of the CDR3: TGTGCCAGCAGCTCGGGACTAGCGGGAGGTCAAGAGACCCAGTACTTC. Translated, it gives CASSSGLAGGQETQYF. The chain has TRBV7-3 and TRBJ2-5; 15 nucleotides agree with TRBD2. The CDR3 contains 16 residues. Trimming cost V 4 bases and J 2 bases; bases outside gene matches: 2. In germline, CDR1 is SGHTA, CDR2 FQGTGA.